One and the same sample provided the 25 T cell receptor beta chains below, sequenced in a study of T cells in women clearing cervical HPV infection. Only in-frame clones appear in the TCRdb table, and some are missing; sequencing was by immunoSEQ multiplex PCR. Found here are 45,000 to 55,000 clones; the top ten clones hold approximately 1%. The sequenced sample consisted of blood buffy coat. Receptors originate from a woman aged 18 to 75 with a cervical HPV16 infection that either progressed to CIN3+ or cleared (not recorded which).

Concerning this clone itself: The missing CDR3 end, 3 residues past where the read stops, is filled in from the germline J gene. The V call is TRBV7-6, the J call TRBJ2-2, with D perhaps TRBD1 or TRBD2 (5 bases each). The CDR3 is made up of 17 amino acids. From germline, CDR1 is SGHVS and CDR2 FNYEAQ. The sequenced part of the CDR3 DNA is TGTGCCAGCAGCCCACTCGGGATGAGCTCTGGGGCCAACGTG. Amino acid sequence: CASSPLGMSSGANV. The full CDR3 protein reads CASSPLGMSSGANVLFF.

The covered CDR3 bases are TGTGCCAGTAGTACTATGGTCCAGGACACACGAATCTCCTACGAG. Amino acids: CASSTMVQDTRISYE. The whole CDR3 reads CASSTMVQDTRISYEQYF. J is TRBJ2-7 and V is TRBV19; possibly TRBD1 for D (5 bases). Read coverage stops 3 residues before the CDR3 terminus; the germline J gene supplies the remainder. Germline-derived CDR1 and CDR2 are LNHDA and SQIVND (reference sequence). The CDR3 extends over 18 amino acids. With 4 bases removed from V and 0 bases from J, the gap between germline ends came to 22 bases.

With respect to this clone: Read coverage stops 3 residues before the CDR3 terminus; the germline J gene supplies the remainder. The rearrangement links TRBV5-1 to TRBJ2-3; TRBD2 aligns across 9 bases. CDR3 length: 16 residues. Trimming at V came to 4 bases and at J to 2 bases, leaving 8 bases not matched to a gene. In germline, CDR1 is SGHRS, CDR2 YFSETQ. The CDR3 is CASSTLAGRHTDTQYF. Incomplete CDR3 DNA: TGCGCCAGCAGCACCCTAGCGGGGAGACACACAGATACG.

Of note for this clone: The read halts 3 residues ahead of the CDR3 end, with the missing end drawn from the germline J gene. The genes are TRBV5-1 and TRBJ1-1, with D hard to call. The ends were cut back, 5 bases at V and 6 bases at J, with 20 bases in the middle. CDR1 SGHRS and CDR2 YFSETQ come from the germline V gene. This CDR3 has 15 amino acids. The sequenced part of the CDR3 DNA is TGCGCCAGCAGGCATGAGGCCAGTGCCCTGGCTGAA. It yields the protein CASRHEASALAE. The whole CDR3 sequence reads CASRHEASALAEAFF.

CDR3 bases read: TGCAGTGCTACACGATCAGGGGGTTCGCGGTCACCC. Translation: CSATRSGGSRSP. The full CDR3 protein is CSATRSGGSRSPLHF. This chain connects TRBV20-1 to TRBJ1-6, with TRBD1 identical over 7 bases. The CDR3 end is not reached by the read, which stops 3 residues before it; the germline J gene fills it in. CDR3 size: 15 residues. Germline lookup yields CDR1 DFQATT and CDR2 SNEGSKA (reference sequence). V dropped 4 bases and J dropped 10; count of bases not matched to a gene: 13.

About this clone: The read halts 3 residues ahead of the CDR3 end, with the missing end drawn from the germline J gene. The J gene is TRBJ2-7, the V gene TRBV20-1, with unresolved D. CDR1 and CDR2 from the germline V gene are DFQATT and SNEGSKA (reference sequence). The CDR3 length is 12 residues. V was cut by 1 base and J by 0 bases, with 4 bases left in between. The CDR3 DNA, read in part, is TGCAGTGCTAGAGGACACTCCTACGAG. Its protein product is CSARGHSYE. Given in full, the CDR3 is CSARGHSYEQYF.

In the case of this clone: The CDR3 end is not reached by the read, which stops 3 residues before it; the germline J gene fills it in. The chain links TRBV29-1 to TRBJ2-1; D not certain. The CDR3 spans 12 residues. The germline gives CDR1 SQVTM, CDR2 ANQGSEA. V was cut by 5 bases and J by 5 bases, with 10 bases left in between. The sequenced CDR3 bases are TGCAGCGTTACCGGTCGCGACAATGAG. This translates into CSVTGRDNE. The full CDR3 protein is CSVTGRDNEQFF.

About this clone itself: The CDR3 extends 3 residues past the end of the read, so its final part is completed from the germline J gene. This sequence joins TRBV2 and TRBJ2-3, with 8 bases identical to TRBD2. CDR1 SNHLY and CDR2 FYNNEI come from the germline V gene. This CDR3 is built from 15 residues. Trimming cost V 4 bases and J 1 base; bases outside gene matches: 4. The CDR3 here is CASSGISGGTDTQYF. CDR3 DNA, as far as it was read: TGTGCCAGCAGTGGGATTAGCGGGGGCACAGATACG.

On this clone itself: The read ends 3 residues early relative to the CDR3; the germline J gene fills the gap. The gene calls are TRBV19 and TRBJ2-2, with D perhaps matching TRBD1 (5 bases). The CDR3 totals 16 residues. The germline V gene has CDR1 LNHDA and CDR2 SQIVND (reference sequence). CDR3 loop: CASSIGRPSGANVLFF. The CDR3 DNA, read in part, is TGTGCCAGTAGTATAGGGCGACCCTCTGGGGCCAACGTG.

Turning to this clone: The read halts 3 residues ahead of the CDR3 end, with the missing end drawn from the germline J gene. This chain joins TRBV11-2 and TRBJ2-2; D is perhaps TRBD1 or TRBD2 (5 bases each). The CDR3 is 15 residues long. CDR1 SGHAT and CDR2 FQNNGV come from the germline V gene. The germline V and J ends were trimmed by 2 bases and 2 bases, with 9 bases remaining between them. The DNA read from the CDR3 is TGTGCCAGCAGCTTACAGGGAGCAAACACCGGGGAG. It specifies CASSLQGANTGE. The whole CDR3 protein reads CASSLQGANTGELFF.

A note on this clone: The CDR3 end lies 3 residues beyond the end of the read and is filled in from the germline J gene. The V gene is TRBV5-1, the J gene TRBJ2-1; 12 positions match TRBD2. The CDR3 extends over 17 amino acids. Looked up from germline, CDR1 is SGHRS and CDR2 is YFSETQ. Trimming cost V 4 bases and J 6 bases; bases outside gene matches: 11. CDR3 DNA (partial): TGCGCCAGCAGCCTGAGGACTAGCGGGGTAACCCCCAATGAG. Translating it yields CASSLRTSGVTPNE. The full CDR3 sequence reads CASSLRTSGVTPNEQFF.

About this clone: The CDR3 end falls 3 residues outside the read, so it is completed with the germline J gene. V gene TRBV7-2 combines with J gene TRBJ1-5; D remains unclear. The germline V and J ends were trimmed by 5 bases and 6 bases, with 14 bases remaining between them. The CDR3 totals 14 residues. Germline loops: CDR1 SGHTA, CDR2 FQGNSA. The CDR3 bases that were read are TGTGCCAGCAGCCAATACTACACAAGTCAGCCC. Its translation is CASSQYYTSQP. The full CDR3 is CASSQYYTSQPQHF.

For this clone: The missing CDR3 end, 3 residues past where the read stops, is filled in from the germline J gene. This chain links TRBV19 with TRBJ2-4; TRBD2 might be the D (6 bases). The germline V gene encodes CDR1 LNHDA and CDR2 SQIVND (reference sequence). The CDR3 is 18 amino acids. CDR3 DNA (partial): TGTGCCAGTAGTATAGACCCTCGCGGGGCCTCATTCAACTATGGT. Amino acids: CASSIDPRGASFNYG. The full CDR3 is CASSIDPRGASFNYGQYF.

Turning to this clone: The sequenced fragment ends 3 residues before the CDR3 boundary, so the rest is inferred from the germline J gene. The V call is TRBV6-1, the J call TRBJ1-2, with D perhaps matching TRBD1 (6 bases). The CDR3 is 15 residues long. Germline V gene data show CDR1 as MNHNS and CDR2 as SASEGT. The CDR3 bases that were read are TGTGCCAGCAGTGAATTCCGGGACACCCCCTACGAC. Translation: CASSEFRDTPYD. The full-length CDR3 reads as CASSEFRDTPYDYTF.

Notes on this clone: The read comes to an end 3 residues before the CDR3 does, leaving the germline J gene to fill in the end. V gene TRBV2 combines with J gene TRBJ1-6, with 9 nucleotides matching TRBD1. V shed 7 bases and J 5 bases; nucleotides not matched to a gene: 15. This CDR3 is 18 amino acids long. Germline CDR1 and CDR2: SNHLY and FYNNEI. CDR3 loop: CASKSTGGRTIDNSPLHF. The sequenced part of the CDR3 DNA is TGTGCCAGCAAGTCGACAGGGGGACGCACGATCGATAATTCACCC.

With regard to this clone: Read coverage stops 3 residues before the CDR3 terminus; the germline J gene supplies the remainder. This sequence joins TRBV7-9 and TRBJ2-2; the D gene is possibly TRBD1 (5 bases). The length of the CDR3 is 14 residues. Per germline, CDR1 SEHNR and CDR2 FQNEAQ (reference sequence). The sequenced CDR3 bases are TGTGCCAGCAGGTGGGGCGAATATAATTCACCG. Its protein is CASRWGEYNSP. The CDR3 as a whole reads CASRWGEYNSPLFF.

Points on this clone: The read terminates 3 residues before the CDR3 end, so the remaining end is supplied by the germline J gene. This chain uses TRBV18 with TRBJ1-1, with unresolved D. The ends were cut back, 6 bases at V and 5 bases at J, with 13 bases in the middle. The CDR3 runs to 13 residues. The germline V gene encodes CDR1 KGHSH and CDR2 LQKENI. CDR3 in amino acids: CASSLSGETEAFF. The part of the CDR3 DNA that was read is TGTGCCAGCTCTCTCTCAGGCGAAACTGAA. Variable domain in full (rest from reference TRBV18 and TRBJ1-1): NAGVMQNPRHLVRRRGQEARLRCSPMKGHSHVYWYRQLPEEGLKFMVYLQKENIIDESGMPKERFSAEFPKEGPSILRIQQVVRGDSAAYFCASSLSGETEAFFGQGTRLTVV.

Worth noting for this clone: The read halts 3 residues ahead of the CDR3 end, with the missing end drawn from the germline J gene. The chain carries TRBV19 and TRBJ1-4, with 7 bases identical to TRBD1. The CDR3 has 13 amino acids. The germline V gene encodes CDR1 LNHDA and CDR2 SQIVND (reference sequence). Incomplete CDR3 DNA: TGTGCCAGTAGAACAGGGGACAATTCACCA. This encodes CASRTGDNSP. The complete CDR3 protein is CASRTGDNSPLFF.

With regard to this clone: Read sequence stops 3 residues before the CDR3 end, and the germline J gene provides the missing end. V gene TRBV2 combines with J gene TRBJ2-7, with TRBD1 matching 7 bases. The CDR3 has 13 amino acids. Germline V gene lookup returns CDR1 SNHLY and CDR2 FYNNEI. Losses at the gene ends were 7 bases for V and 3 bases for J; bases not matched to a gene: 6. The CDR3 sequence is CASTDRDGYEQYF. The DNA read from the CDR3 is TGTGCCAGCACCGACAGGGACGGCTACGAG.

Concerning this clone: Read coverage stops 3 residues before the CDR3 terminus; the germline J gene supplies the remainder. This rearrangement joins TRBV12-3 or TRBV12-4 to TRBJ2-3, with 8 bases aligning to TRBD1. The V gene end was trimmed by 7 bases and the J gene end by 4 bases; junction bases not matched to a gene: 13. The CDR3 loop spans 16 amino acids. CDR3 bases read: TGTGCCAGCACCCTAACCGGGACAGGCTTATCAGATACG. Its protein product is CASTLTGTGLSDT. From start to end, the CDR3 is CASTLTGTGLSDTQYF.

Details on this clone: The read is 3 residues too short to cover the CDR3 end, so that end is filled in from the germline J gene. V usage is TRBV2 and J usage is TRBJ1-5; D is perhaps TRBD1 (5 bases). V shed 8 bases and J shed 3 bases, with 14 bases lying between them. Germline CDR1 and CDR2: SNHLY and FYNNEI. CDR3 length equals 14 residues. The chain's CDR3 is CASGDIGANQPQHF. The sequenced part of the CDR3 DNA is TGTGCCAGCGGGGATATTGGGGCCAATCAGCCC.

Remarks on this clone: The read stops 3 residues short of the end of the CDR3; the missing end is completed from the germline J gene. V usage is TRBV5-1 and J usage is TRBJ2-5; D gene unclear. Germline assignment: CDR1 SGHRS and CDR2 YFSETQ. This CDR3 has 16 amino acids. Trimming stripped 7 bases from V and 5 bases from J, with 24 bases between. The CDR3 bases that were read are TGCGCCAGCGCCATGGGCAGGCTACAATCCGCGGAGACC. This codes for CASAMGRLQSAET. The entire CDR3 sequence reads CASAMGRLQSAETQYF.

In regard to this clone: The CDR3 end falls 3 residues outside the read, so it is completed with the germline J gene. The chain joins TRBV20-1 to TRBJ1-6; D is unclear. Germline V CDR1 and CDR2: DFQATT, SNEGSKA (reference sequence). The CDR3 is 16 amino acids. With 5 bases removed from V and 0 bases from J, the gap between germline ends came to 14 bases. The CDR3 is CSAARTASSYNSPLHF. The sequenced CDR3 bases are TGCAGTGCTGCCCGGACTGCGAGCTCCTATAATTCACCC.

As regards this clone: The sequence runs out 3 residues before the end of the CDR3; the remainder is reconstructed from the germline J gene. The chain couples TRBV19 to TRBJ1-4; 12 nucleotides match TRBD1. The CDR3 loop spans 17 amino acids. Germline V gene lookup returns CDR1 LNHDA and CDR2 SQIVND (reference sequence). This chain's CDR3 is CASSAGTGGSGANVLFF. CDR3 DNA (partial): TGTGCCAGTAGTGCAGGGACAGGGGGCTCTGGGGCCAACGTA.

In the case of this clone: Read coverage stops 3 residues before the CDR3 terminus; the germline J gene supplies the remainder. The rearrangement uses TRBV5-1 and TRBJ1-6; no firm D call. V lost 0 bases and J 0 bases, leaving 7 bases between the germline ends. The CDR3 extends over 16 amino acids. Germline loops: CDR1 SGHRS, CDR2 YFSETQ. CDR3 protein: CASSLDPSSYNSPLHF. The part of the CDR3 DNA that was read is TGCGCCAGCAGCTTGGATCCCAGCTCCTATAATTCACCC.